A selection of T cell receptor beta chains follows, all from one sample in a study of Graves' ophthalmopathy and Graves' hyperthyroidism. TCRdb re-derived calls from the multiplex PCR reads in MiXCR, one entry per CDR3 protein. The table records almost 750,000 distinct CDR3 sequences, roughly 40% of them present only once. Sequencing was carried out using peripheral blood. Receptors were obtained from an adult man with Graves' ophthalmopathy. Both conserved end residues are part of each CDR3. D genes are given only for firm matches. Some rows mark clone size as missing; the rest say once, few, many or name a class of expanded clone.

>TRBV5-6|NA|15|NA|TRBJ2-5
TGTGCCAGCAGCGGGGGGAAGCAGGCGGAAGAGACCCAGTACTTC
CASSGGKQAEETQYF
>TRBV24-1|NA|13|many|TRBJ1-2
TGTGCCACCAGTGACCGCCCCTTTTGGGGCTACACCTTC
CATSDRPFWGYTF
>TRBV28|NA|12|NA|TRBJ1-2
TGTGTCAGCAGTCCCAGGGGCTATGGCTACACCTTC
CVSSPRGYGYTF
>TRBV25-1|NA|16|once|TRBJ2-2
TGTGCCAGCAGTTCCCAACTAGCTCTGAACACCGGGGAGCTGTTTTTT
CASSSQLALNTGELFF
>TRBV25-1|NA|16|NA|TRBJ2-5
TGTGCCAGCAGAAAGACAGGGGGACTAGCGAGCGAGACCCAGTACTTC
CASRKTGGLASETQYF
>TRBV15|TRBD1|15|many|TRBJ2-5
TGTGCCACCAGCTTCGACAGGGCCTCCCAAGAGACCCAGTACTTC
CATSFDRASQETQYF
>TRBV24-1|NA|15|NA|TRBJ2-3
TGTGCCACCAGTGATTCTCAGGGGTATTTCGATACGCAGTATTTT
CATSDSQGYFDTQYF
>TRBV2|TRBD2|13|once|TRBJ2-7
TGTGCCAGCAGTGAAGGGGGCACGGGGGGGCAGTACTTC
CASSEGGTGGQYF
>TRBV11-2|TRBD2|15|few|TRBJ2-5
TGTGCCAGCAGCCCAAGGACTAGCACTCCGGAGACCCAGTACTTC
CASSPRTSTPETQYF
>TRBV29-1|NA|12|NA|TRBJ2-7
TGCAGCGTTGCACACTTGGGACCCGAGCAGTACTTC
CSVAHLGPEQYF
>TRBV12-3/TRBV12-4|NA|12|few|TRBJ1-2
TGTGCCAGCAGTCCGACGGTAAATGGCTACACCTTC
CASSPTVNGYTF
>TRBV2|TRBD1|16|NA|TRBJ1-2
TGTGCCAGCAGTCCAAACCACAGGGGGGGTTTCTATGGCTACACCTTC
CASSPNHRGGFYGYTF
>TRBV9|TRBD2|16|few|TRBJ2-1
TGTGCCAGCAGCGGCACTAGCGGCCCCAATCTCTATGAGCAGTTCTTC
CASSGTSGPNLYEQFF
>TRBV6-5|NA|13|few|TRBJ1-6
TGTGCCACCAAGCGGCCGTCTGATTCACCCCTCCACTTT
CATKRPSDSPLHF
>TRBV9|NA|15|NA|TRBJ2-3
TGTGCCAGCAGCGTAGATGGGCAGGGAGCAGATACGCAGTATTTT
CASSVDGQGADTQYF
>TRBV7-9|TRBD1|14|NA|TRBJ1-2
TGTGCCAGCAGCTATGGGACAGCTAACTATGGCTACACCTTC
CASSYGTANYGYTF
>TRBV7-9|TRBD2|15|few|TRBJ2-5
TGTGCCAGCTGCACCTTCGGGGGACTAGCGGAGACCCAGTACTTC
CASCTFGGLAETQYF
>TRBV24-1|TRBD1|15|NA|TRBJ1-5
TGTGCCACTCGTCCCGGGACAGCTCTTAATCAGCCCCAGCATTTT
CATRPGTALNQPQHF
>TRBV4-1|NA|16|few|TRBJ1-4
TGCGCCAGCAGCCAAGACCAGGGGCTCATCGGCGAAAAACTGTTTTTT
CASSQDQGLIGEKLFF
>TRBV20-1|NA|13|NA|TRBJ1-1
TGCAGTGCTCTAAGACATATGAACACTGAAGCTTTCTTT
CSALRHMNTEAFF
>TRBV7-9|NA|15|NA|TRBJ1-5
TGTGCCCGCAGCCAAAAACAGGTTATGGATCAGCCCCAGCATTTT
CARSQKQVMDQPQHF
>TRBV20-1|NA|16|NA|TRBJ1-2
TGCAGTGCTAGAGATTGGTCGGGGCTAACTAACTATGGCTACACCTTC
CSARDWSGLTNYGYTF
>TRBV15|TRBD2|16|many|TRBJ2-7
TGTGCCACCAGCAGAGAAGGGGGACTAGCAGGGAACGAGCAGTACTTC
CATSREGGLAGNEQYF
>TRBV20-1|NA|15|NA|TRBJ2-2
TGCAGTGCTAGAGTGGCAGGGATGAACACCGGGGAGCTGTTTTTT
CSARVAGMNTGELFF
>TRBV29-1|NA|11|NA|TRBJ1-5
TGCAGCTTAGGTGCCAATCAGCCCCAGCATTTT
CSLGANQPQHF
>TRBV20-1|NA|15|NA|TRBJ2-5
TGCAGTGCTCAACCACCCACGGGGGCGAGAGAGACCCAGTACTTC
CSAQPPTGARETQYF
>TRBV7-2|TRBD1|13|NA|TRBJ1-5
TGTGCCAGCATCGGGTGGGGGACAGGGCCCCAGCATTTT
CASIGWGTGPQHF
>TRBV29-1|NA|12|many|TRBJ2-7
TGCAGCGTTGAAAACGTTTCCTACGAGCAGTACTTC
CSVENVSYEQYF
>TRBV28|NA|13|NA|TRBJ2-5
TGTGCCAGCAGTTTATCGGGCCCTGCTACCCAGTACTTC
CASSLSGPATQYF
>TRBV7-2|NA|13|many|TRBJ2-7
TGTGCCAGCAGCCGGCCAGGGGGGTACGAGCAGTACTTC
CASSRPGGYEQYF
>TRBV7-9|NA|19|NA|TRBJ2-6
TGTGCCAGCAGCTCATGGGGGTTTGGCCGGCCCTCTGGGGCCAACGTCCTGACTTTC
CASSSWGFGRPSGANVLTF
>TRBV10-3|TRBD1|14|many|TRBJ1-5
TGTGCCATCAGCCTCTCTGGACAGGGTCAGCCCCAGCATTTT
CAISLSGQGQPQHF
>TRBV20-1|NA|13|many|TRBJ1-1
TGCAGTGCTAGACCGTCGCCAGGCGCTGAAGCTTTCTTT
CSARPSPGAEAFF
>TRBV19|NA|14|NA|TRBJ2-5
TGTGCCAGTAGTATGTGGGGGAGTGGGGAGACCCAGTACTTC
CASSMWGSGETQYF
>TRBV5-1|NA|16|NA|TRBJ1-6
TGCGCCAGCAGCTTGAACCCCCCGGCGGGCGGTTCACCCCTCCACTTT
CASSLNPPAGGSPLHF
>TRBV15|NA|14|many|TRBJ1-2
TGTGCCACCAGCAGAGTATACAGGGCCGGTGGCTACACCTTC
CATSRVYRAGGYTF
>TRBV2|TRBD1|15|NA|TRBJ1-1
TGTGCCAGCAGTTATCCTGACAGGGAGAACACTGAAGCTTTCTTT
CASSYPDRENTEAFF
>TRBV7-9|TRBD1|14|NA|TRBJ2-7
TGTGCCAGCAGCCCAGGGACAGGGTGGGGCGAGCAGTACTTC
CASSPGTGWGEQYF
>TRBV20-1|TRBD1|17|NA|TRBJ2-5
TGCAGTGCTAGCCCTGAGTGGGACAGGGGGCCAAGGGAGACCCAGTACTTC
CSASPEWDRGPRETQYF
>TRBV10-3|NA|17|many|TRBJ2-6
TGTGCCATCAGTGATATATTGGGGATCTCTGGGGCCAACGTCCTGACTTTC
CAISDILGISGANVLTF
>TRBV25-1|NA|14|few|TRBJ2-2
TGTGCCAGCAGTTACTCCTCGAACACCGGGGAGCTGTTTTTT
CASSYSSNTGELFF
>TRBV7-2|TRBD1|14|NA|TRBJ1-4
TGTGCCAGCAGCTACGGACAGGGGGCTGGAAAACTGTTTTTT
CASSYGQGAGKLFF
>TRBV7-2|NA|15|many|TRBJ2-5
TGTGCCAGCAGCTTAGCCTCTTCAGGGTGGGAGACCCAGTACTTC
CASSLASSGWETQYF
>TRBV7-9|NA|15|NA|TRBJ2-7
TGTGCCAGCAGCGTTGAGGACACCGGGAATGGGGAGCAGTACTTC
CASSVEDTGNGEQYF
>TRBV5-1|NA|17|NA|TRBJ2-6
TGCGCCAGCAGTTTGCCAAGGCGGGGCGCTGGGGCCAACGTCCTGACTTTC
CASSLPRRGAGANVLTF
>TRBV10-3|TRBD1|14|NA|TRBJ2-7
TGTGCCATCAACCCGGGACAGGGGCACTACGAGCAGTACTTC
CAINPGQGHYEQYF
>TRBV29-1|NA|14|many|TRBJ2-7
TGCAGCGTTGAGGGAGTTGACGCACCCTTCGAGCAGTACTTC
CSVEGVDAPFEQYF
>TRBV13|NA|14|many|TRBJ1-3
TGTGCCAGCAGCGACGGGACCGGACGAAACACCATATATTTT
CASSDGTGRNTIYF
>TRBV5-6|NA|15|many|TRBJ1-6
TGTGCCAGCAGCTTGCGTTTACTTGGCCGATCACCCCTCCACTTT
CASSLRLLGRSPLHF
>TRBV2|NA|17|NA|TRBJ1-5
TGTGCCAGCAGAGCCCGGGACGGAGTATATAGCAATCAGCCCCAGCATTTT
CASRARDGVYSNQPQHF
>TRBV12-3/TRBV12-4|NA|13|NA|TRBJ1-2
TGTGCCAGCAGTTTCGTCGGATTGAGTGGCTACACCTTC
CASSFVGLSGYTF
>TRBV24-1|TRBD1|14|NA|TRBJ2-7
TGTGCCACCAGACGAGGACAGGGCACCTACGAGCAGTACTTC
CATRRGQGTYEQYF
>TRBV19|NA|16|many|TRBJ1-5
TGTGCCAGTAGTAGCCACGGGGCGACTAGCAATCAGCCCCAGCATTTT
CASSSHGATSNQPQHF
>TRBV15|NA|14|many|TRBJ2-5
TGTGCCACCAGCAGAGATAGGGGTGGGGAGACCCAGTACTTC
CATSRDRGGETQYF
>TRBV2|NA|11|NA|TRBJ2-7
TGTGCTAGAGGGCGGGCCTACGAGCAGTACTTC
CARGRAYEQYF
>TRBV7-8|TRBD1|18|NA|TRBJ1-2
TGTGCCAGCAGCTTTAAGGGCGGCAGGGGGCTCCCTAACTATGGCTACACCTTC
CASSFKGGRGLPNYGYTF